These T cell receptor beta chains were read from a single sample in a study of T cell repertoires in cytomegalovirus infection. These receptors are not linked to any known antigen. A single record per CDR3 protein comes from TCRdb applying MiXCR to the reads. Seen here are about 160,000 distinct CDR3 sequences, 20% to 25% observed once, and the top ten hold around a quarter. The specimen was CD8+ T cells from cultured PBMCs, collected from culture after CMV antigen stimulation. Every receptor here comes from a human donor in good health (CMV status not recorded). Some clones in this sample may be carry-over from other donors' samples. Both conserved end residues are part of each CDR3. A D gene is named only where the DNA matches it firmly. Size is stated for part of the rows, as once, few or many counts, or as a class when the clone is expanded.

v_gene	j_gene	abundance	d_gene	CDR3nt	CDR3aa
TRBV5-5	TRBJ1-1	few	.	TGTGCCAGCAGGCTACCGACACTGCGGAACACTGAAGCTTTCTTT	CASRLPTLRNTEAFF
TRBV4-1	TRBJ1-2	.	TRBD1	TGCGCCAGCAGCCCGGGGGGGACAGCTAGTGGCTACACCTTC	CASSPGGTASGYTF
TRBV27	TRBJ1-5	.	.	TGTGCCAGCAGCAGGCCCCCGCCAGGCAATCAGCCCCAGCATTTT	CASSRPPPGNQPQHF
TRBV7-6	TRBJ1-1	few	TRBD1	TGTGCCAGCAGCTTGCCGGGACAGGGTATGAACACTGAAGCTTTCTTT	CASSLPGQGMNTEAFF
TRBV27	TRBJ1-6	few	.	TGTGCCAGCAGCCATCCGGGGTCAGGCTTCGGTTCACCCCTCCACTTT	CASSHPGSGFGSPLHF
TRBV7-6	TRBJ1-5	.	TRBD1	TGTGCCAGCAGCCGGACAGGGGGACAGCCCCAGCATTTT	CASSRTGGQPQHF
TRBV27	TRBJ1-1	few	TRBD1	TGTGCCAGCAGCCTAAGGGGGCTTCGAACTGAAGCTTTCTTT	CASSLRGLRTEAFF
TRBV19	TRBJ1-1	few	.	TGTGCCAGTAGTATAAATACGGATCGACCGAACACTGAAGCTTTCTTT	CASSINTDRPNTEAFF
TRBV9	TRBJ2-1	once	TRBD2	TGTGCCAGCAGCTCGGTTAGCGGGGGGGACAATGAGCAGTTCTTC	CASSSVSGGDNEQFF
TRBV6-6	TRBJ2-3	.	TRBD1	TGTGCCAGCAGTTTGGGACAGGGAGCTTTCACAGATACGCAGTATTTT	CASSLGQGAFTDTQYF
TRBV12-3/TRBV12-4	TRBJ2-6	few	.	TGTGCCAGCAGTTTCCTCCCGGCTGGGGCCAACGTCCTGACTTTC	CASSFLPAGANVLTF
TRBV27	TRBJ2-2	.	.	TGTGGAGGGGACGGGGAGCTGTTTTTT	CGGDGELFF
TRBV6-6	TRBJ2-1	few	TRBD2	TGTGCCAGCAGTTACCCACGACTTAGCGGGGCTTACTACAATGAGCAGTTCTTC	CASSYPRLSGAYYNEQFF
TRBV2	TRBJ2-7	few	TRBD2	TGTGCCAGCAGGGTAGCTAGCGGGGGGACCTACGAGCAGTACTTC	CASRVASGGTYEQYF
TRBV12-3/TRBV12-4	TRBJ1-2	.	.	TGTGCCAGCAGTTTCCGGGACAACCTTCGATATGGCTACACCTTC	CASSFRDNLRYGYTF
TRBV27	TRBJ2-3	few	TRBD1	TGTGCCAGCAGTTTATCTTACAGGGGGCTTGAAGATACGCAGTATTTT	CASSLSYRGLEDTQYF
TRBV6-2/TRBV6-3	TRBJ1-5	few	TRBD1	TGTGCCAGCTCGACAGGGGATGATAGCAATCAGCCCCAGCATTTT	CASSTGDDSNQPQHF
TRBV12-3/TRBV12-4	TRBJ1-3	.	TRBD1	TGTGCCAGCAGTCCAGGGACAGGCTCTACAGACACCATATATTTT	CASSPGTGSTDTIYF
TRBV28	TRBJ2-3	many	.	TGTGCCAGCAGTTTAAATCCTAGCACAGATACGCAGTATTTT	CASSLNPSTDTQYF
TRBV7-9	TRBJ2-7	few	.	TGTGCCAGCAGCTTAACTGCAGGCTACGAGCAGTACTTC	CASSLTAGYEQYF
TRBV10-3	TRBJ1-1	few	.	TGTGCCATCAGTGAGTCGTGGGCGATGAACACTGAAGCTTTCTTT	CAISESWAMNTEAFF
TRBV6-6	TRBJ2-1	few	.	TGTGCCAGCAGTCCCTCGGCAGGGAGCTCCTACAATGAGCAGTTCTTC	CASSPSAGSSYNEQFF
TRBV29-1	TRBJ1-1	.	TRBD1	TGCAGCGCCGCGGGACAGGGGATTGAAGCTTTCTTT	CSAAGQGIEAFF
TRBV7-8	TRBJ1-2	few	.	TGTGCCAGCAGCACCACAGGGATTTTCTATGGCTACACCTTC	CASSTTGIFYGYTF
TRBV7-9	TRBJ2-3	.	.	TGTGCCAGCATCACTCCAGAGGCGGTGGGGACAGATACGCAGTATTTT	CASITPEAVGTDTQYF
TRBV7-9	TRBJ2-5	.	TRBD2	TGTGCCAGCAGCCCTTCCGAGTTTAGCGGGGGGTCCTGGGGGACCCAGTACTTC	CASSPSEFSGGSWGTQYF
TRBV12-3/TRBV12-4	TRBJ1-5	.	.	TGTGCCAGCAGGCCAGGGACGCGGCCCCAGCATTTT	CASRPGTRPQHF
TRBV4-1	TRBJ2-5	many	.	TGCGCCAGCAGCCAAGAAGGCCAAGAGACCCAGTACTTC	CASSQEGQETQYF
TRBV6-2/TRBV6-3	TRBJ2-3	.	TRBD2	TGTGCCAGCAGCCAACCTCCGGGACTAGGCAGAGATACGCAGTATTTT	CASSQPPGLGRDTQYF
TRBV27	TRBJ1-2	.	.	TGTGCCAGCAGTTTATTGCCCAGAATCTATGGCTACACCTTC	CASSLLPRIYGYTF
TRBV6-2/TRBV6-3	TRBJ2-2	many	.	TGTGCCAGCAGTTCGGGACCAATTATGCCCAACACCGGGGAGCTGTTTTTT	CASSSGPIMPNTGELFF
TRBV10-3	TRBJ1-4	few	.	TGTGCCACTTCGGACAGAACTTCCCTTAATGAAAAACTGTTTTTT	CATSDRTSLNEKLFF
TRBV27	TRBJ1-1	few	.	TGTGCCAGCAGTTTAGGGCAGGCATCGGTGAACACTGAAGCTTTCTTT	CASSLGQASVNTEAFF
TRBV7-8	TRBJ2-5	.	.	TGTGCCAGCAGCTTAGGGTGGGTTGGAGACCAAGAGACCCAGTACTTC	CASSLGWVGDQETQYF
TRBV6-8	TRBJ2-1	few	TRBD2	TGTGCCAGCAGTTGGCTAGCGGGGGGCAATGAGCAGTTCTTC	CASSWLAGGNEQFF
TRBV7-9	TRBJ2-7	few	.	TGTGCCAGCAGCTCAACCACGCGAAAGGGGAAAAATGACGAGCAGTACTTC	CASSSTTRKGKNDEQYF
TRBV7-2	TRBJ2-3	many	.	TGTGCCAGCAGCTTAGAGGCTAGCGCCCACACAGATACGCAGTATTTT	CASSLEASAHTDTQYF
TRBV7-9	TRBJ2-1	.	TRBD2	TGTGCCAGCAGCTTAGAGCGGGGGCTAGAGCAGTTCTTC	CASSLERGLEQFF
TRBV7-9	TRBJ2-7	.	TRBD1	TGTGCCAGCAGCGAGCCGACAGGGGGCTACGAGCAGTACTTC	CASSEPTGGYEQYF
TRBV27	TRBJ1-2	.	.	TGTGCCAGCAGTGGAGGGGAGCCTAACTATGGCTACACCTTC	CASSGGEPNYGYTF
TRBV6-5	TRBJ1-1	.	TRBD1	TGTGCCAGCACCCAGGGGGGAAGGGAAGCTTTCTTT	CASTQGGREAFF
TRBV27	TRBJ2-1	.	.	TGTGCCAGCAGTTTGGGACCGCCTGGTAGGAATGAGCAGTTCTTC	CASSLGPPGRNEQFF
TRBV13	TRBJ2-1	few	.	TGTGCCGCGGGGATGTTTGCCTACAATGAGCAGTTCTTC	CAAGMFAYNEQFF
TRBV7-2	TRBJ1-5	few	.	TGTGCCAGCAGCTTTGGGCACATCGTAAACACCAATCAGCCCCAGCATTTT	CASSFGHIVNTNQPQHF
TRBV7-2	TRBJ1-2	.	.	TGTGCCAGCAGCTTAGCGGCAGGGGAGGACTATGGCTACACCTTC	CASSLAAGEDYGYTF
TRBV27	TRBJ1-4	.	.	TGTGCCAGCAGTTTTCGGCGGGCGGGAAATGAAAAACTGTTTTTT	CASSFRRAGNEKLFF
TRBV7-2	TRBJ2-3	many	.	TGTGCCAGCAGCTTAGTCTGGCGGGGAGTTACAGATACGCAGTATTTT	CASSLVWRGVTDTQYF
TRBV9	TRBJ2-3	.	.	TGTGCCAGCAGCGTAGGGGGGAACACAGATACGCAGTATTTT	CASSVGGNTDTQYF
TRBV7-3	TRBJ2-1	.	.	TGTGCCAGCAGCTCCCAGGGTCTGGGGGCACAGATAGATGAGCAGTTCTTC	CASSSQGLGAQIDEQFF
TRBV6-5	TRBJ1-1	few	.	TGTGCCAGCACCTCTAAACAGGCGAACACTGAAGCTTTCTTT	CASTSKQANTEAFF
TRBV29-1	TRBJ2-1	.	.	TGCAGCGGGCAGGGGCCCCAGGGCTCCTACAATGAGCAGTTCTTC	CSGQGPQGSYNEQFF
TRBV7-9	TRBJ1-1	.	.	TGTGCCAGCAGCCCGAGTCTAAGGGCTTTCTTT	CASSPSLRAFF
TRBV7-2	TRBJ2-3	few	.	TGTGCCAGCAGCCTGGGGGTCCTTAGGGCAGATACGCAGTATTTT	CASSLGVLRADTQYF
TRBV6-6	TRBJ2-3	.	TRBD1	TGTGCCAGCAGTGGGGGACAGCCCACAGATACGCAGTATTTT	CASSGGQPTDTQYF
TRBV6-6	TRBJ1-5	few	TRBD1	TGTGCCAGCGGGCGGGACAGAATTATTCAGCCCCAGCATTTT	CASGRDRIIQPQHF